The clone carrying this TCR beta chain was seen only a few times. As yet, its antigen is unknown. The data originate from a study of T cell repertoires in cytomegalovirus infection. Study overall: It can be stated that public TCR beta signatures indicated CMV infection as well as a matching HLA type. General study findings and limits: The response measured ex vivo was dominated by TCR beta clonotypes (HLA-C-restricted and CMV-specific). Summed public TCR beta family frequency identified CMV carriers bearing the relevant HLA.

The CDR3 consists of 16 residues. Looked up from germline, CDR1 is SEHNR and CDR2 is FQNEAQ (reference sequence). V dropped 3 bases and J dropped 1 base, with 14 bases sitting between them. In TCRdb, the reads were re-called with MiXCR into one record per CDR3 protein. The profile shows over 150,000 distinct CDR3 sequences, about a sixth of them singletons. The sample consisted of CD8+ T cells from PBMCs. This receptor was obtained from a human donor in good health (CMV status not recorded). Some clones in this sample may be carry-over from other donors' samples. This sequence joins TRBV7-9 and TRBJ2-3; D possibly matches TRBD1 or TRBD2 (5 bases each). DNA of the CDR3: TGTGCCAGCAGCTTTTTCGGAAGGGACCGCACAGATACGCAGTATTTT. It yields the protein CASSFFGRDRTDTQYF.